These T cell receptor beta chains were read from a single sample in a study of T cell responses to AZD1222 COVID-19 vaccine. The assay was immunoSEQ multiplex PCR, and TCRdb's table has in-frame clones only and misses some. The sample holds some 120,000 clones, 92% seen once. Sequenced material: peripheral blood, taken 28 days after the second AZD1222 dose. These receptors were obtained from an adult who received the AZD1222 COVID-19 vaccine. The CDR3 runs from the conserved cysteine through the conserved F or W. A D gene is named only where the DNA matches it firmly. Rows give clone size only sometimes, using once, few, many, or a class for an expanded clone.

NA	NA	TRBV28	TRBJ1-1	TGTGCCAGCAGTTTAGCAGGGGTTGATACTGAAGCTTTCTTT	CASSLAGVDTEAFF
few	NA	TRBV2	TRBJ2-2	TGTGCCAGCGGCGGGACTTTTTTCGGGGAGCTGTTTTTT	CASGGTFFGELFF
once	NA	TRBV29-1	TRBJ2-7	TGCAGCTCCCCCCCGGTAGGGTCGCGCATCCACGAGCAGTACTTC	CSSPPVGSRIHEQYF
NA	NA	TRBV2	TRBJ1-5	TGTGCCAGCAGTGATGCCCTCCGACAGCCCCAGCATTTT	CASSDALRQPQHF
NA	NA	TRBV12-3/TRBV12-4	TRBJ2-2	TGTGCCAGCAGTCAATCGGGGGACGGGGAGCTGTTTTTT	CASSQSGDGELFF
NA	NA	TRBV11-3	TRBJ1-6	TGTGCCAGCAGCTTAGGACAGTTCCCAGACTCCTATAATTCACCCCTCCACTTT	CASSLGQFPDSYNSPLHF
NA	NA	TRBV28	TRBJ1-6	TGTGCCAGCTCTTGGAATTCACCCCTCCACTTT	CASSWNSPLHF
NA	TRBD1	TRBV7-2	TRBJ1-2	TGTGCCAGCAGCGCTACCCAGGGGGTCTACACCTTC	CASSATQGVYTF
NA	NA	TRBV7-2	TRBJ2-3	TGTGCCAGCAGATCAGAACCTAGCACAGATACGCAGTATTTT	CASRSEPSTDTQYF
once	NA	TRBV7-2	TRBJ1-5	TGTGCCAGCAGACCCCCAGGGGCTAGCAATCAGCCCCAGCATTTT	CASRPPGASNQPQHF
NA	NA	TRBV5-1	TRBJ1-3	TGCGCCAGCAGCGCCCTTAGTAGCTCTGGAAACACCATATATTTT	CASSALSSSGNTIYF
NA	NA	TRBV2	TRBJ2-7	TGTGCCAGCAGTGAAAAAAGTAGTAACTCCTACGAGCAGTACTTC	CASSEKSSNSYEQYF
NA	NA	TRBV6-1	TRBJ1-3	TGTGCCAGCAGTGAATTCCCCCCGCCGGCAGATCCTGGAAACACCATATATTTT	CASSEFPPPADPGNTIYF
NA	NA	TRBV19	TRBJ2-7	TGTGCCAGTAGCCCCAGCGGATCATCCTACGAGCAGTACTTC	CASSPSGSSYEQYF
NA	TRBD2	TRBV28	TRBJ2-1	TGTGCCAGCAGTACCCAAGCGGGAGAAGCCTACAATGAGCAGTTCTTC	CASSTQAGEAYNEQFF
NA	NA	TRBV18	TRBJ1-6	TGTGCCAGCTTCGGACAGAATTCACCCCTCCACTTT	CASFGQNSPLHF
NA	TRBD2	TRBV11-1	TRBJ2-7	TGTGCCAGCAGCCCGAGACTAGCGGGACATCCTTCGGAGCAGTACTTC	CASSPRLAGHPSEQYF
NA	TRBD1	TRBV27	TRBJ1-5	TGTGCCAGCAGTCCAATAAGAGGACAGGGCTTTCAGCCCCAGCATTTT	CASSPIRGQGFQPQHF
NA	TRBD2	TRBV7-6	TRBJ2-1	TGTGCCAGCAGCCCCTGGGGAGCGGGGGTACCTTACAATGAGCAGTTCTTC	CASSPWGAGVPYNEQFF
NA	NA	TRBV11-2	TRBJ1-1	TGTGCCAGCAGCTTTTCAGCTAACACTGAAGCTTTCTTT	CASSFSANTEAFF
NA	TRBD2	TRBV5-5	TRBJ2-6	TGTGCCAGCAGCTCCATGGGAGGGGAAGTCCTGACTTTC	CASSSMGGEVLTF
NA	NA	TRBV7-2	TRBJ2-3	TGTGCCAGCAGCTTACAGGGAGCGCAAGATACGCAGTATTTT	CASSLQGAQDTQYF
NA	NA	TRBV5-5	TRBJ2-5	TGTGCCAGCAGCCAGGGGCGAGGGGGAGAGACCCAGTACTTC	CASSQGRGGETQYF
NA	NA	TRBV10-2	TRBJ1-3	TGCGCCAGCAGGACCTTTGGGTTGGCCCCCTCTGGAAACACCATATATTTT	CASRTFGLAPSGNTIYF
NA	TRBD1	TRBV23-1	TRBJ1-2	TGCGCCAGCAGTCAGGGACAGGGCGGTTATGGCTACACCTTC	CASSQGQGGYGYTF
NA	NA	TRBV7-2	TRBJ2-3	TGTGCCAGCAACTACCTGACAGATACGCAGTATTTT	CASNYLTDTQYF
NA	TRBD1	TRBV28	TRBJ1-1	TGTGCCTCCACCTCCCAAGGGGACAGGGAGGGGGGCACTGAAGCTTTCTTT	CASTSQGDREGGTEAFF
NA	NA	TRBV6-1	TRBJ2-7	TGTGCCAGCAGTGACGCTCACAGGGACCCTTCCCCCTACGAGCAGTACTTC	CASSDAHRDPSPYEQYF
NA	TRBD1	TRBV28	TRBJ2-7	TGTGCCAGCAGTGAAGGACAGGGCTACGAGCAGTACTTC	CASSEGQGYEQYF
NA	NA	TRBV13	TRBJ1-1	TGTGCCAGCAGCTTCAAAAAGAGAATCGAGGTCTTTGCCACCGTGAACACTGAAGCTTTCTTT	CASSFKKRIEVFATVNTEAFF
NA	NA	TRBV28	TRBJ1-1	TGTGCCAGCTGGCATTACACTGAAGCTTTCTTT	CASWHYTEAFF
NA	TRBD2	TRBV7-2	TRBJ2-3	TGTGCCAGCAGCCAGACCGGGACTATGACCACAGATACGCAGTATTTT	CASSQTGTMTTDTQYF
NA	NA	TRBV27	TRBJ1-6	TGTGCCAGTCAGGAGAATAATTCACCCCTCCACTTT	CASQENNSPLHF
NA	NA	TRBV6-2/TRBV6-3	TRBJ1-1	TGTGCCAGCAGTGCTCTCAGGGGAGGTACTGAAGCTTTCTTT	CASSALRGGTEAFF
NA	TRBD2	TRBV10-1	TRBJ2-5	TGCGCCAGTAGCGGGAGGGCACAGACCCAGTACTTC	CASSGRAQTQYF
NA	NA	TRBV28	TRBJ2-2	TGTGCCAGCAGTGACGCGAACACCGGGGAGCTGTTTTTT	CASSDANTGELFF
NA	NA	TRBV5-8	TRBJ1-5	TGTGCCAGCAGCTTGCGACAGACCTCTAATCAGCCCCAGCATTTT	CASSLRQTSNQPQHF
NA	NA	TRBV2	TRBJ1-5	TGTGCCAGCCTCAGGGAGGCTACCGGTAGCAATCAGCCCCAGCATTTT	CASLREATGSNQPQHF
NA	NA	TRBV7-2	TRBJ2-7	TGTGCCAGCAGCTCGCCAAACTACGAGCAGTACTTC	CASSSPNYEQYF
NA	TRBD1	TRBV27	TRBJ2-1	TGTGCCAGCAGATACAGGGGGCGCGATGAGCAGTTCTTC	CASRYRGRDEQFF
NA	NA	TRBV5-1	TRBJ1-3	TGCGCCAGCAGCTTGGGACAGTCCTCTGGAAACACCATATATTTT	CASSLGQSSGNTIYF
NA	NA	TRBV6-4	TRBJ2-7	TGTGCCAGCAGTGACTCTCCGCTATCGGGGGCCTCCTACGAGCAGTACTTC	CASSDSPLSGASYEQYF
NA	NA	TRBV11-3	TRBJ2-2	TGTGCCAGCAGCCAGACGGGGAACACCGGGGAGCTGTTTTTT	CASSQTGNTGELFF
NA	NA	TRBV6-5	TRBJ1-1	TGTGCCAGCAGTACCCTGGGACACACTGAAGCTTTCTTT	CASSTLGHTEAFF
NA	TRBD2	TRBV10-3	TRBJ2-7	TGTGCCATCAGTGATGATTCTAGCGGGAGATTCACCTACGAGCAGTACTTC	CAISDDSSGRFTYEQYF
NA	TRBD1	TRBV2	TRBJ1-5	TGTGCCAGCAGTGGGGACAGGCGGGGAAATCAGCCCCAGCATTTT	CASSGDRRGNQPQHF
NA	NA	TRBV6-6	TRBJ1-2	TGTGCCAGCAATGACTGGGGGCGGGAAGATGGCTACACCTTC	CASNDWGREDGYTF
NA	TRBD1	TRBV27	TRBJ2-2	TGTGCCAGCAGTTTACTAGCCGGGACAGGGGTAGGGGAGCTGTTTTTT	CASSLLAGTGVGELFF
NA	NA	TRBV18	TRBJ2-1	TGTGCCAGCCGAACCGGGACACAGAGGGAGTTCTTC	CASRTGTQREFF